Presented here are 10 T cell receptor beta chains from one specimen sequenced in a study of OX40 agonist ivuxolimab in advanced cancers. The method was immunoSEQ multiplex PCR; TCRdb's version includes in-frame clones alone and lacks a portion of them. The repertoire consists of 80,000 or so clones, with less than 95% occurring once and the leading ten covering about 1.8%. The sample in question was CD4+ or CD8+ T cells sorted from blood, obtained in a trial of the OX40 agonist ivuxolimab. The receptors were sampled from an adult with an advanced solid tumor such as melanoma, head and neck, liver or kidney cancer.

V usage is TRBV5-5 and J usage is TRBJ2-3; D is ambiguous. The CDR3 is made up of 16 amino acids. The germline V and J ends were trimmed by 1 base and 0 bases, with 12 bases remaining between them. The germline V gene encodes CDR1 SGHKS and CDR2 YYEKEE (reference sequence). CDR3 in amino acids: CASSLIPSTSTDTQYF. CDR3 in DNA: TGTGCCAGCAGCTTGATCCCATCTACTAGCACAGATACGCAGTATTTT.

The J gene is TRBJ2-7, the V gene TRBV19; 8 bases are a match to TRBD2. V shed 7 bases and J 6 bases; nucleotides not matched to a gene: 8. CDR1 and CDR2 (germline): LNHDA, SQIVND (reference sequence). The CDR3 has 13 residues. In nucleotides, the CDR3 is TGTGCCAGTAAGATGAGCGGGAGAGGCGAGCAGTACTTC. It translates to CASKMSGRGEQYF. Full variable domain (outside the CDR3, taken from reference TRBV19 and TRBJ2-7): DGGITQSPKYLFRKEGQNVTLSCEQNLNHDAMYWYRQDPGQGLRLIYYSQIVNDFQKGDIAEGYSVSREKKESFPLTVTSAQKNPTAFYLCASKMSGRGEQYFGPGTRLTVT.

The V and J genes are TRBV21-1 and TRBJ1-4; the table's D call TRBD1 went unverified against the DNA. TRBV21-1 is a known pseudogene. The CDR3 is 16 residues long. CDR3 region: CASSNQDRATNEKLFF. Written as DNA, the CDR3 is TGTGCCAGCAGCAACCAAGACAGGGCAACTAATGAAAAACTGTTTTTT.

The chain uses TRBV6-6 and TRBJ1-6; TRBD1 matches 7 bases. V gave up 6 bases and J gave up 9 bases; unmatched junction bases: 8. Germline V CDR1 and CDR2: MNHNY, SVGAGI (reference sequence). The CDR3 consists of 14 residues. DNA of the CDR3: TGTGCCAGCAGCTCGGGACAGATTGTTTCACCCCTCCACTTT. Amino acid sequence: CASSSGQIVSPLHF.

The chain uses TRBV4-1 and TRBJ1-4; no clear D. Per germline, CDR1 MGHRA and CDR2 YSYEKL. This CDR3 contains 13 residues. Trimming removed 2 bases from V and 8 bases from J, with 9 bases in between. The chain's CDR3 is CASSQWRREKLFF. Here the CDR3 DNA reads TGCGCCAGCAGCCAATGGAGAAGAGAAAAACTGTTTTTT.

CDR3 region: CASSPGPVIETQYF. In DNA form, the CDR3 reads TGTGCCAGCAGCCCAGGACCGGTGATAGAGACCCAGTACTTC. The chain uses TRBV4-2 and TRBJ2-5; no definite D call. This CDR3 spans 14 amino acids. The germline V and J ends were trimmed by 4 bases and 4 bases, with 13 bases remaining between them. Germline V CDR1 and CDR2: LGHNA, YNFKEQ.

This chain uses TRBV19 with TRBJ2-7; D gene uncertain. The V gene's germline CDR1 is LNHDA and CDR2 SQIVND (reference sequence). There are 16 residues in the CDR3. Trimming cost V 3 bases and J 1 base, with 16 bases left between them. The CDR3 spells CASSIRDTKLSYEQYF. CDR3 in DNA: TGTGCCAGTAGTATTCGAGACACAAAGCTATCCTACGAGCAGTACTTC.

The CDR3 DNA is TGTGCCAGCAGGACTAGCGGGGGCTGGGAAGATACGCAGTATTTT. Amino acid sequence: CASRTSGGWEDTQYF. This chain joins TRBV11-3 and TRBJ2-3; 12 nucleotides align to TRBD2. The CDR3 length is 15 residues. Per germline, CDR1 SGHNT and CDR2 YENEEA. The J segment lost 5 bases and the V segment lost 6 bases, leaving 6 bases of the junction unmatched.

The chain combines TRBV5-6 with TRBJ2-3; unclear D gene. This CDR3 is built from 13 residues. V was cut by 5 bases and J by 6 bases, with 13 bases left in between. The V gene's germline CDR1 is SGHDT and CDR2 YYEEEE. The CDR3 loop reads CASSERAADTQYF. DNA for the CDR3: TGTGCCAGCAGTGAACGCGCGGCTGATACGCAGTATTTT.

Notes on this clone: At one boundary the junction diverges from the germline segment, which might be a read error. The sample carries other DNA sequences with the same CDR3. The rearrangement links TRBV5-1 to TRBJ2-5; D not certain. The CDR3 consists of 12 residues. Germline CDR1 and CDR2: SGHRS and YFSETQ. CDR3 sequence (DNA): TGCGCCAGCAGTTTGGGGCAAGAGACCCAGTACTTC. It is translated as CASSLGQETQYF.